This T cell receptor (beta chain) is drawn from a study of blood T cell repertoires in COVID-19. Study in general: Whether acute or convalescent, the COVID-19 samples came from the United States, Italy and Spain. The cDNA or gDNA used as material had been derived from T cells, B-cell-depleted T cells, or PBMCs.

How the authors handled the data: From reference gene primer amplification, estimates of nucleated cell counts were derived. TCRdb's copy holds only in-frame clones and misses some; the assay was immunoSEQ multiplex PCR. The DNA gave D and trimming, while V, J and clone size come from that table. The table shows about 140,000 clones, with around 78% occurring only once. The germline V gene has CDR1 LGHDT and CDR2 YNNKEL (reference sequence). The CDR3 has 14 amino acids. The V segment lost 6 bases and the J segment 0 bases; nucleotides outside the gene matches: 5. There are a few counts of this clone. Sequenced sample: peripheral blood. The rearrangement uses TRBV3-1 (or the pseudogene TRBV3-2) and TRBJ2-7; 7 bases fit TRBD1. The receptor was isolated from a woman over 75 with active or convalescent COVID-19. The CDR3 nucleotides read TGTGCCAGCAGATATACAGGGGACTCCTACGAGCAGTACTTC. The encoded protein is CASRYTGDSYEQYF.